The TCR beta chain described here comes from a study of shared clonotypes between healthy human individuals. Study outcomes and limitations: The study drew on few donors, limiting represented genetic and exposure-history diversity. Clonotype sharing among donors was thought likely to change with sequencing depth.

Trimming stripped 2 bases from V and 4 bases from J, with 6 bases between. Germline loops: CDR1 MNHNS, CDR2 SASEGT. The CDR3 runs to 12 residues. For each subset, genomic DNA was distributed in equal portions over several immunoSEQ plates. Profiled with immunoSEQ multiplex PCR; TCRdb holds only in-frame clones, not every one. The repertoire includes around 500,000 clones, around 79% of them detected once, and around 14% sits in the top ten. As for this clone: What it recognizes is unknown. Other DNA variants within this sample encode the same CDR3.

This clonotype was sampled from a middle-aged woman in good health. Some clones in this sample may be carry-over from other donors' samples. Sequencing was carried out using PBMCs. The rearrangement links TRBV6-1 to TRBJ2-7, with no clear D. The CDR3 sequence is CASSEKFYEQYF. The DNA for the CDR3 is TGTGCCAGCAGTGAAAAATTTTACGAGCAGTACTTC.